This T cell receptor beta chain appears in the sequencing data of a study of blood T cell repertoires in COVID-19. Study in general: Material from acute and convalescent COVID-19 was sourced from the United States, Italy and Spain. Nucleic acid was either cDNA or gDNA, and it came from T cells, B-cell-depleted T cells, or PBMCs.

This CDR3 has 12 amino acids. The germline CDR1 and CDR2 sequences are MDHEN and SYDVKM. Deletions cut 8 bases from V and 4 bases from J, with 11 bases between. Original handling: Amplification with reference gene primers provided the estimates of nucleated cell counts. Method: immunoSEQ multiplex PCR; TCRdb's copy keeps in-frame clones and lacks some. V, J and clone size were drawn from that table, and D and trimming were deduced from the DNA. The sample contains 150,000 to 200,000 clones, approximately 86% of which appear only once. The sequence was obtained from a man between 70 and 80 years old with acute or convalescent COVID-19. Sequencing was carried out using peripheral blood. The chain is built from TRBV28 and TRBJ1-2, with a possible D match to TRBD1 (6 bases). CDR3 DNA: TGTGCCAGCGGGGGCAGTATCTATGGCTACACCTTC. Translating gives CASGGSIYGYTF.